These T cell receptor beta chains were read from a single sample in a study of T cell repertoires in ileal Crohn's disease. The repertoire was sequenced with immunoSEQ multiplex PCR; TCRdb's copy has only in-frame clones and lacks some. Here the sample spans some 10,000 clones, about 80% being singletons. The material sequenced was ileal tissue. The receptors come from an adult with Crohn's disease. CDR3s include the opening cysteine and the closing phenylalanine or tryptophan. Fields, in order: D gene, J gene, clone size, V gene, CDR3 DNA, CDR3 protein. D genes are given only for firm matches. A clone size is listed for some rows: how often the clone was seen (once, few, many), or a class if it is expanded.

D gene: .; J gene: TRBJ2-2; clone size: .; V gene: TRBV5-1; CDR3 DNA: TGCGCCAGCAGCTTGGTCGACAGGAACACCGGGGAGCTGTTTTTT; CDR3 protein: CASSLVDRNTGELFF
D gene: .; J gene: TRBJ1-3; clone size: .; V gene: TRBV11-2; CDR3 DNA: TGTGCCAGCAGCGCCAGGGGTACTCGAAACACCATATATTTT; CDR3 protein: CASSARGTRNTIYF
D gene: .; J gene: TRBJ1-5; clone size: few; V gene: TRBV7-2; CDR3 DNA: TGTGCCAGCAGCTTACAGGGTCGCAATCAGCCCCAGCATTTT; CDR3 protein: CASSLQGRNQPQHF
D gene: TRBD1; J gene: TRBJ1-4; clone size: .; V gene: TRBV28; CDR3 DNA: TGTGCCACCCGACAGGGATGGGGATCTGCAACTAATGAAAAACTGTTTTTT; CDR3 protein: CATRQGWGSATNEKLFF
D gene: .; J gene: TRBJ2-5; clone size: .; V gene: TRBV19; CDR3 DNA: TGTGCCAGTAGGTTAGGGGCCGAAGAGACCCAGTACTTC; CDR3 protein: CASRLGAEETQYF
D gene: TRBD1; J gene: TRBJ1-4; clone size: once; V gene: TRBV7-9; CDR3 DNA: TGTGCCAGCAGCTTAGCTAGAGCAGGGGGACCTTCAACTAATGAAAAACTGTTTTTT; CDR3 protein: CASSLARAGGPSTNEKLFF
D gene: .; J gene: TRBJ1-1; clone size: .; V gene: TRBV13; CDR3 DNA: TGTGCCAGCAGCTTTTTTGAGACACCAACCGTGGGAGCTTTCTTT; CDR3 protein: CASSFFETPTVGAFF
D gene: TRBD1; J gene: TRBJ2-7; clone size: .; V gene: TRBV27; CDR3 DNA: TGTGCCAGCAGGGGGACAGGGCGGAACGAGCAGTACTTC; CDR3 protein: CASRGTGRNEQYF
D gene: .; J gene: TRBJ1-5; clone size: .; V gene: TRBV7-2; CDR3 DNA: TGTGCCAGCAGCTTGGATCGCGGCCCCAATCAGCCCCAGCATTTT; CDR3 protein: CASSLDRGPNQPQHF
D gene: TRBD1; J gene: TRBJ2-7; clone size: .; V gene: TRBV5-1; CDR3 DNA: TGCGCCAGCAGCGACCAAGGGACAGGGGGCGGGTACGAGCAGTACTTC; CDR3 protein: CASSDQGTGGGYEQYF
D gene: .; J gene: TRBJ2-7; clone size: .; V gene: TRBV21-1; CDR3 DNA: TGTGCCAGCAGCAAAGTTGGGGACAAGTCCCACGAGCAGTACTTC; CDR3 protein: CASSKVGDKSHEQYF
D gene: .; J gene: TRBJ1-2; clone size: .; V gene: TRBV6-5; CDR3 DNA: TGTGCCAGCAGTGCGGGGCACTATGGCTACACCTTC; CDR3 protein: CASSAGHYGYTF
D gene: .; J gene: TRBJ2-7; clone size: .; V gene: TRBV27; CDR3 DNA: TGTGCCAGCAGCAGACAGGCCGCGGCATACGAGCAGTACTTC; CDR3 protein: CASSRQAAAYEQYF
D gene: .; J gene: TRBJ2-1; clone size: few; V gene: TRBV5-1; CDR3 DNA: TGCGCCAGCACCCCCGGACAGTACTACAATGAGCAGTTCTTC; CDR3 protein: CASTPGQYYNEQFF
D gene: TRBD1; J gene: TRBJ1-6; clone size: few; V gene: TRBV7-8; CDR3 DNA: TGTGCCAGCAGCACCTCCGGGACAGGAAATTCACCCCTCCACTTT; CDR3 protein: CASSTSGTGNSPLHF
D gene: TRBD1; J gene: TRBJ1-3; clone size: .; V gene: TRBV5-5; CDR3 DNA: TGTGCCAGCAGCCCGCAGGGGGCCTACTCTGGAAACACCATATATTTT; CDR3 protein: CASSPQGAYSGNTIYF
D gene: .; J gene: TRBJ2-7; clone size: .; V gene: TRBV13; CDR3 DNA: TGTGCCAGCAGCTTAGATAGGAGCTCCTACGAGCAGTACTTC; CDR3 protein: CASSLDRSSYEQYF
D gene: .; J gene: TRBJ1-1; clone size: few; V gene: TRBV4-3; CDR3 DNA: TGCGCCAGCAGCCCAGGGGTGAACACTGAAGCTTTCTTT; CDR3 protein: CASSPGVNTEAFF
D gene: .; J gene: TRBJ1-2; clone size: .; V gene: TRBV13; CDR3 DNA: TGTGCCAGCAGCTTAGCGGGGGGCGGGGAATACTATGGCTACACCTTC; CDR3 protein: CASSLAGGGEYYGYTF